The rows below give T cell receptor beta chains drawn from one sample of a study of blood T cell repertoires in COVID-19. Sequenced by immunoSEQ multiplex PCR; TCRdb stores in-frame clones only, minus some. The data contain a few hundred thousand clones, approximately 85% of them singletons. Sequenced material: PBMCs or T cells enriched from blood (not recorded which). These receptors originate from a woman aged 25-40 years who had recovered from COVID-19. The CDR3 runs from the conserved cysteine through the conserved F or W. Fields, in order: D gene, clone size, V gene, J gene, CDR3 length, CDR3 protein, CDR3 DNA. D genes are given only for firm matches. A clone size is listed for some rows: how often the clone was seen (once, few, many), or a class if it is expanded.

D gene: .
clone size: once
V gene: TRBV5-1
J gene: TRBJ2-3
CDR3 length: 15
CDR3 protein: CASSSLTTGTDTQYF
CDR3 DNA: TGCGCCAGCAGCTCCCTTACGACAGGCACAGATACGCAGTATTTT

D gene: .
clone size: .
V gene: TRBV7-8
J gene: TRBJ2-4
CDR3 length: 16
CDR3 protein: CASSLFFGSTVNIQYF
CDR3 DNA: TGTGCCAGCAGCTTATTTTTTGGGAGTACGGTGAACATTCAGTACTTC

D gene: TRBD1
clone size: few
V gene: TRBV19
J gene: TRBJ2-7
CDR3 length: 14
CDR3 protein: CASSRGRTSYEQYF
CDR3 DNA: TGTGCCAGTAGCAGGGGGCGGACTTCCTACGAGCAGTACTTC

D gene: .
clone size: .
V gene: TRBV6-1
J gene: TRBJ1-6
CDR3 length: 15
CDR3 protein: CASSEPRGFGSPLHF
CDR3 DNA: TGTGCCAGCAGTGAACCCAGGGGATTCGGTTCACCCCTCCACTTT

D gene: .
clone size: few
V gene: TRBV28
J gene: TRBJ1-6
CDR3 length: 12
CDR3 protein: CASSEGNSPLHF
CDR3 DNA: TGTGCCAGCAGTGAGGGAAATTCACCCCTCCACTTT

D gene: TRBD2
clone size: .
V gene: TRBV7-3
J gene: TRBJ2-7
CDR3 length: 20
CDR3 protein: CASSLTRLRPASGSLHEQYF
CDR3 DNA: TGTGCCAGCAGCTTAACTCGTTTGCGGCCGGCTAGCGGGAGTCTCCACGAGCAGTACTTC

D gene: .
clone size: .
V gene: TRBV6-5
J gene: TRBJ1-1
CDR3 length: 12
CDR3 protein: CASTRGDTEAFF
CDR3 DNA: TGTGCCAGTACCCGGGGTGACACTGAAGCTTTCTTT

D gene: .
clone size: .
V gene: TRBV6-2/TRBV6-3
J gene: TRBJ2-5
CDR3 length: 14
CDR3 protein: CASSPLPGLGTQYF
CDR3 DNA: TGTGCCAGCAGCCCCCTCCCTGGACTCGGGACCCAGTACTTC

D gene: .
clone size: .
V gene: TRBV5-6
J gene: TRBJ1-2
CDR3 length: 15
CDR3 protein: CASSPRPGAFYGYTF
CDR3 DNA: TGTGCCAGCAGTCCGAGGCCAGGGGCTTTCTATGGCTACACCTTC

D gene: .
clone size: once
V gene: TRBV18
J gene: TRBJ1-2
CDR3 length: 17
CDR3 protein: CASSPLMGRISAGGYTF
CDR3 DNA: TGTGCCAGCTCACCCCTTATGGGACGGATATCAGCGGGTGGCTACACCTTC

D gene: .
clone size: .
V gene: TRBV23-1
J gene: TRBJ2-7
CDR3 length: 15
CDR3 protein: CASSLLADSSYEQYF
CDR3 DNA: TGCGCCAGCAGTCTCTTAGCGGATAGCTCCTACGAGCAGTACTTC

D gene: .
clone size: .
V gene: TRBV12-3/TRBV12-4
J gene: TRBJ1-2
CDR3 length: 11
CDR3 protein: CASLSGKGYTF
CDR3 DNA: TGTGCCAGCTTGTCAGGGAAGGGCTACACCTTC

D gene: .
clone size: .
V gene: TRBV5-1
J gene: TRBJ2-7
CDR3 length: 14
CDR3 protein: CASSIDDGVREQYF
CDR3 DNA: TGCGCCAGCAGCATAGATGACGGGGTTCGGGAGCAGTACTTC

D gene: .
clone size: .
V gene: TRBV9
J gene: TRBJ1-1
CDR3 length: 14
CDR3 protein: CASSVGEFSTEAFF
CDR3 DNA: TGTGCCAGCAGCGTAGGTGAATTTAGCACTGAAGCTTTCTTT

D gene: TRBD1
clone size: .
V gene: TRBV15
J gene: TRBJ2-3
CDR3 length: 17
CDR3 protein: CATSRDQVTGPTDTQYF
CDR3 DNA: TGTGCCACCAGCAGAGATCAGGTGACAGGGCCGACAGATACGCAGTATTTT

D gene: TRBD2
clone size: .
V gene: TRBV5-6
J gene: TRBJ2-7
CDR3 length: 14
CDR3 protein: CASNLRGSSYEQYF
CDR3 DNA: TGTGCCAGCAATCTGCGGGGGAGCTCCTACGAGCAGTACTTC

D gene: .
clone size: .
V gene: TRBV9
J gene: TRBJ2-2
CDR3 length: 15
CDR3 protein: CASSVGGRSTGELFF
CDR3 DNA: TGTGCCAGCAGCGTCGGGGGACGCTCCACCGGGGAGCTGTTTTTT

D gene: .
clone size: .
V gene: TRBV28
J gene: TRBJ2-7
CDR3 length: 15
CDR3 protein: CASSYHRYGGNEQYF
CDR3 DNA: TGTGCCAGCAGTTACCACAGGTATGGGGGGAACGAGCAGTACTTC

D gene: .
clone size: few
V gene: TRBV4-2
J gene: TRBJ1-5
CDR3 length: 15
CDR3 protein: CASSQEWRLSQPQHF
CDR3 DNA: TGTGCCAGCAGCCAAGAATGGAGGCTTAGCCAGCCCCAGCATTTT

D gene: .
clone size: few
V gene: TRBV21-1
J gene: TRBJ1-5
CDR3 length: 12
CDR3 protein: CASKRFNQPQHF
CDR3 DNA: TGTGCCAGCAAGCGGTTTAATCAGCCCCAGCATTTT

D gene: .
clone size: .
V gene: TRBV7-9
J gene: TRBJ1-2
CDR3 length: 14
CDR3 protein: CASSSNLSGDGYTF
CDR3 DNA: TGTGCCAGCAGCTCAAATTTAAGCGGGGATGGCTACACCTTC

D gene: .
clone size: .
V gene: TRBV14
J gene: TRBJ2-1
CDR3 length: 12
CDR3 protein: CASSQDWAEQFF
CDR3 DNA: TGTGCCAGCAGCCAAGATTGGGCCGAGCAGTTCTTC

D gene: TRBD1
clone size: .
V gene: TRBV12-3/TRBV12-4
J gene: TRBJ1-5
CDR3 length: 13
CDR3 protein: CASSLVGQGAQHF
CDR3 DNA: TGTGCCAGCAGTTTAGTTGGGCAGGGGGCCCAGCATTTT

D gene: TRBD2
clone size: .
V gene: TRBV5-1
J gene: TRBJ2-1
CDR3 length: 16
CDR3 protein: CASSPVGAGSYNEQFF
CDR3 DNA: TGCGCCAGCAGCCCGGTGGGAGCGGGAAGCTACAATGAGCAGTTCTTC

D gene: .
clone size: .
V gene: TRBV9
J gene: TRBJ1-2
CDR3 length: 15
CDR3 protein: CASSDPPRGLGGYTF
CDR3 DNA: TGTGCCAGCAGCGACCCCCCCCGGGGGTTGGGAGGCTACACCTTC

D gene: .
clone size: .
V gene: TRBV5-8
J gene: TRBJ2-2
CDR3 length: 16
CDR3 protein: CASRYQGMVDTGELFF
CDR3 DNA: TGTGCCAGCAGGTACCAGGGGATGGTTGACACCGGGGAGCTGTTTTTT

D gene: .
clone size: .
V gene: TRBV27
J gene: TRBJ2-1
CDR3 length: 15
CDR3 protein: CASSLFRVDYGEQFF
CDR3 DNA: TGTGCCAGCAGTTTATTCAGGGTGGACTACGGCGAGCAGTTCTTC

D gene: TRBD1
clone size: .
V gene: TRBV4-3
J gene: TRBJ1-1
CDR3 length: 16
CDR3 protein: CASSPERTGLNTEAFF
CDR3 DNA: TGCGCCAGCAGCCCTGAGCGGACAGGGCTGAACACTGAAGCTTTCTTT

D gene: .
clone size: .
V gene: TRBV5-4
J gene: TRBJ2-5
CDR3 length: 14
CDR3 protein: CASSYQGIEETQYF
CDR3 DNA: TGTGCCAGCAGCTACCAGGGGATAGAAGAGACCCAGTACTTC

D gene: TRBD1
clone size: .
V gene: TRBV9
J gene: TRBJ1-2
CDR3 length: 14
CDR3 protein: CASSKGQGNYGYTF
CDR3 DNA: TGTGCCAGCAGCAAGGGACAGGGGAACTATGGCTACACCTTC

D gene: TRBD2
clone size: .
V gene: TRBV27
J gene: TRBJ2-3
CDR3 length: 16
CDR3 protein: CASSNRLAGGTDTQYF
CDR3 DNA: TGTGCCAGCAGTAACCGACTAGCGGGGGGCACAGATACGCAGTATTTT